This is a list of T cell receptor beta chains from one sample in a study of early T cells in non-severe SARS-CoV-2 infection. One entry per CDR3 protein, called by TCRdb with MiXCR from the 5' RACE reads. The sample comprises fewer than 65,000 distinct CDR3 sequences, roughly 9.3% of which are singletons, and more than 12% rests with the top ten. The material sequenced was whole blood. These receptors were collected from an adult who was a healthcare worker with PCR-confirmed SARS-CoV-2 infection or an uninfected control (not recorded which). CDR3s include the opening cysteine and the closing phenylalanine or tryptophan. A D gene is named only where the DNA matches it firmly. The listing skips clone size in some rows; elsewhere it reads once, few, many or a size class.

J gene | D gene | V gene | CDR3 length | clone size | CDR3 DNA | CDR3 protein
TRBJ2-1 | TRBD2 | TRBV7-2 | 16 | many | TGTGCCAGCAGCTCGAGGACTAGCGGGAGAGTAAATGAGCAGTTCTTC | CASSSRTSGRVNEQFF
TRBJ2-1 | NA | TRBV12-3/TRBV12-4 | 15 | many | TGTGCCAGCACCCTGACGGGACTTAGGAACAATGAGCAGTTCTTC | CASTLTGLRNNEQFF
TRBJ2-2 | NA | TRBV3-1 | 14 | many | TGTGCCAGCAGCCAAGATGCGGGATCCGGGGAGCTGTTTTTT | CASSQDAGSGELFF
TRBJ2-3 | NA | TRBV29-1 | 12 | NA | TGCAGCGTTATCACAGGGACGGATACGCAGTATTTT | CSVITGTDTQYF
TRBJ2-7 | NA | TRBV25-1 | 14 | NA | TGTGCCAGCAGTGAATTGGCAGACTCCTACGAGCAGTACTTC | CASSELADSYEQYF
TRBJ2-1 | TRBD2 | TRBV7-9 | 15 | few | TGTGCCAGCAACCGGGGAGCGGGAGAACACAATGAGCAGTTCTTC | CASNRGAGEHNEQFF
TRBJ2-4 | NA | TRBV2 | 18 | many | TGTGCCAGCAGCGGACCTCCAGGGGAAATGTTGGGCAAAAACATTCAGTACTTC | CASSGPPGEMLGKNIQYF
TRBJ1-5 | TRBD1 | TRBV12-3/TRBV12-4 | 14 | few | TGTGCCAGCAGTTTGGGGACAGGGGACCAGCCCCAGCATTTT | CASSLGTGDQPQHF
TRBJ2-1 | TRBD2 | TRBV28 | 17 | many | TGTGCCAGCAGTCCTATGGCGAGACTAGCGGGAGCCTTTGAGCAGTTCTTC | CASSPMARLAGAFEQFF
TRBJ2-3 | NA | TRBV9 | 16 | few | TGTGCCAGCAGCCCCTCGGCGGGACAAGTAGGAGATACGCAGTATTTT | CASSPSAGQVGDTQYF
TRBJ2-2 | NA | TRBV20-1 | 14 | few | TGCAGTGCTAGATTAGGCGCGTACACCGGGGAGCTGTTTTTT | CSARLGAYTGELFF
TRBJ1-4 | NA | TRBV12-3/TRBV12-4 | 13 | many | TGTGCCAGCAGTTTAGGGGGGGATGAAAAACTGTTTTTT | CASSLGGDEKLFF
TRBJ2-2 | TRBD1 | TRBV7-7 | 15 | medium-sized | TGTGCCAGCAGCTCAGGACAGGGTTCGACCGGGGAGCTGTTTTTT | CASSSGQGSTGELFF
TRBJ2-3 | NA | TRBV12-3/TRBV12-4 | 15 | many | TGTGCCGGATCCACCGGGGTTGGGGGCACAGATACGCAGTATTTT | CAGSTGVGGTDTQYF
TRBJ1-5 | NA | TRBV6-2/TRBV6-3 | 14 | many | TGTGCCAGCAACACACAGGGTGGCAATCAGCCCCAGCATTTT | CASNTQGGNQPQHF
TRBJ2-5 | NA | TRBV6-2/TRBV6-3 | 15 | many | TGTGCCAGCAGTTCGGGGGGGACAGGCGTAGAGACCCAGTACTTC | CASSSGGTGVETQYF
TRBJ2-1 | TRBD2 | TRBV29-1 | 13 | NA | TGCAGCGTTGCCCAAACTAGCGGCAATGAGCAGTTCTTC | CSVAQTSGNEQFF
TRBJ2-5 | TRBD2 | TRBV7-8 | 16 | NA | TGTGCCAGCAGCTTATTACTAGCGGAGAACCAAGAGACCCAGTACTTC | CASSLLLAENQETQYF
TRBJ1-6 | NA | TRBV3-1 | 15 | many | TGTGCCAGCAGCCAAAGAGGGGAATATAATTCACCCCTCCACTTT | CASSQRGEYNSPLHF